The clone carrying this T cell receptor beta chain has only a few counts. Its antigen remains unidentified. This sample stems from a study of cytomegalovirus exposure and HLA in healthy donors. 60 Vbeta and 13 Jbeta primers were used in PCR. Assay used: immunoSEQ multiplex PCR; TCRdb lists only in-frame clones, some missing. The table has fewer than 250,000 clones, 81% seen once. Study-level results: Later genetic work tied a missense DCLRE1C variant to beta-chain V and J trimming. Segments of the TCR beta V type were, in most cases, productive about 90% or about 30% of the time in an earlier analysis. Solely CMV serostatus was available to characterize immune exposure.

In germline, CDR1 is MDHEN, CDR2 SYDVKM. J lost 3 bases, V lost 3 bases, and 5 bases had no gene match. This CDR3 is 15 amino acids long. This clonotype was obtained from a man aged 18-30 years in good health and CMV-seronegative. The chain recombines TRBV28 with TRBJ2-5; 9 bases fit TRBD2. The sample consisted of PBMCs. The CDR3 DNA is TGTGCCAGCAGTTTCTCTAGCGGGACGAAAGAGACCCAGTACTTC. Its protein product is CASSFSSGTKETQYF.